This TCR beta chain is from a study of vaccination effects on CD4 cells after COVID-19. Across the whole study: Vaccine administered to participants consisted of two doses of either BNT162b2 or mRNA-1273.

Using immunoSEQ multiplex PCR, the repertoire was profiled, and TCRdb retains in-frame clones only, with some absent. The sample has about 73,000 clones, around 74% seen once; the top ten hold about 3.2%. Study results and caveats: Late post-vaccination, clones induced by infection and those induced by vaccine underwent marked clonal contraction. Convalescent patients in the study were few, and early post-infection timepoints were absent.

ViraFEST assay sequencing came after antigen-specific CD4+ T cells were expanded with viral peptide pools. The authors isolated CD4+ T cells after around 10 days of culture. No vaccinee had earlier SARS-CoV-2 infection, and nucleocapsid antibodies were negative. Germline trimming cut 3 bases from V and 4 bases from J; bases unmatched to any gene: 8. Germline V gene lookup returns CDR1 MDHEN and CDR2 SYDVKM. This CDR3 is built from 15 residues. Concerning this clone itself: Its antigen is not identified.

This receptor was identified in a human donor who received a COVID-19 vaccine. The material sequenced was CD4+ T cells from PBMCs cultured with HCoV-NL63 spike peptides, taken before COVID-19 vaccination. The chain uses TRBV28 and TRBJ1-1, with 7 nucleotides matching TRBD1. The DNA of the CDR3 is TGTGCCAGCAGTTTGAGACCCTCAGGGGGCACTGAAGCTTTCTTT. It translates to CASSLRPSGGTEAFF.